What follows are 8 T cell receptor beta chains derived from one specimen sequenced in a study of vaccination effects on CD4 cells after COVID-19. Antigen-specific CD4+ T cell clonotypes were called by their expansion after viral peptide-pool culture in ViraFEST. Cultured cells yielded isolated CD4+ T cells after 10 days. All study participants received two doses of BNT162b2 or mRNA-1273 vaccine. Sequencing was performed with immunoSEQ multiplex PCR; in TCRdb, only in-frame clones are kept and a portion is missing. The repertoire has tens of thousands of clones, around 74% of them found once; the top ten carry around 1.5%. Their antigens are not known. The source material was CD4+ T cells from PBMCs cultured with HCoV-229E spike peptides, sampled after COVID-19 vaccination. The receptor set was obtained from a human donor who received a COVID-19 vaccine.

The rearrangement uses TRBV2 and TRBJ1-2, with 9 bases aligning to TRBD1. Germline CDR1 and CDR2: SNHLY and FYNNEI. The CDR3 runs 12 residues. Trimming took 8 bases from V and 9 from J; bases not matched to a gene: 7. The DNA of the CDR3 is TGTGCCAGCTCAAGGACAGGGGAGAGCTACACCTTC. It specifies CASSRTGESYTF.

The chain couples TRBV5-5 to TRBJ2-7, with TRBD1 identical over 7 bases. V trimming: 5 bases; J trimming: 4 bases; junction bases outside the gene matches: 9. The CDR3 totals 14 residues. Looked up from germline, CDR1 is SGHKS and CDR2 is YYEKEE (reference sequence). The CDR3 DNA reads as TGTGCCAGCAGTCGGACAGGACCCTTTTACGAGCAGTACGTC. Its protein product is CASSRTGPFYEQYV.

A single count supports this clone. The chain uses TRBV19 and TRBJ2-3; 14 nucleotides line up with TRBD2. The CDR3 runs to 16 residues. V shed 5 bases, J shed 6 bases, and the junction held 7 bases outside the gene matches. Germline CDR1 is LNHDA and CDR2 is SQIVND (reference sequence). Here the CDR3 reads CASSVRLAGGHDTQYF. Written as DNA, the CDR3 is TGTGCCAGTAGTGTTCGACTAGCGGGGGGGCATGATACGCAGTATTTT.

By sample share, this clone is large. J is TRBJ1-1 and V is TRBV10-1, with D possibly TRBD1 on 6 matching bases. This CDR3 contains 15 residues. Germline CDR1 and CDR2: WNHNN and SYGVQD (reference sequence). The germline V and J ends were trimmed by 2 bases and 0 bases, with 10 bases remaining between them. In DNA form, the CDR3 reads TGCGCCAGCAGTGAGGGGGGGGCGGTGAACACTGAAGCTTTCTTT. Its protein product is CASSEGGAVNTEAFF.

The J gene is TRBJ2-1, the V gene TRBV2; D perhaps matches TRBD1 (6 bases). V lost 3 bases, J lost 7 bases, and 13 bases lay in between. This CDR3 region has 14 residues. The germline CDR1 and CDR2 sequences are SNHLY and FYNNEI. DNA of the CDR3: TGTGCCAGCAGTGACCCCCAGGGGATAAATGAGCAGTTCTTC. It translates to CASSDPQGINEQFF.

The chain couples TRBV6-1 to TRBJ1-2; TRBD1 aligns across 8 bases. Germline V gives CDR1 MNHNS, CDR2 SASEGT. This CDR3 region has 16 residues. V lost 0 bases and J lost 5; bases outside the gene matches: 8. This chain's CDR3 is CASSEAGQGAPYGYTF. CDR3 nucleotide sequence: TGTGCCAGCAGTGAAGCCGGCCAGGGGGCGCCTTATGGCTACACCTTC.

The rearrangement joins TRBV24-1 to TRBJ2-5; a weak D match, TRBD2 (6 bases). This CDR3 contains 15 residues. Germline V CDR1 and CDR2: KGHDR, SFDVKD. V lost 4 bases and J lost 5, with 16 bases in between. This CDR3 is CATSDPGTRGETQYF. In DNA, the CDR3 is TGTGCCACCAGTGACCCCGGGACTCGCGGGGAGACCCAGTACTTC.

The chain combines TRBV7-2 with TRBJ1-3; D is ambiguous. Germline assignment: CDR1 SGHTA and CDR2 FQGNSA. CDR3 length: 15 residues. The V end lost 1 base, the J end lost 4 bases, and 11 bases lay between the germline ends. The CDR3 coding sequence is TGTGCCAGCAGCTTAGAGGGAACCTCCGGAAACACCATATATTTT. The encoded protein is CASSLEGTSGNTIYF. Using reference TRBV7-2 and TRBJ1-3 for the parts outside the CDR3, the full variable domain is GAGVSQSPSNKVTEKGKDVELRCDPISGHTALYWYRQSLGQGLEFLIYFQGNSAPDKSGLPSDRFSAERTGGSVSTLTIQRTQQEDSAVYLCASSLEGTSGNTIYFGEGSWLTVV.